This T cell receptor (beta chain) was captured in a study of blood T cell repertoires in COVID-19. The wider study: Acute and convalescent COVID-19 samples came from the United States, Italy and Spain. Sample material is recorded as cDNA or gDNA derived from T cells, B-cell-depleted T cells, or PBMCs.

Assay used: immunoSEQ multiplex PCR; TCRdb lists only in-frame clones, some missing. The sample holds 150,000 to 200,000 clones, approximately 88% seen once. V was shortened by 2 bases and J by 8 bases, with 10 bases between the two germline ends. This CDR3 region has 13 residues. The source is a woman aged 40 to 50 with COVID-19, enrolled during active disease. The rearrangement joins TRBV12-3 or TRBV12-4 to TRBJ2-1, with a weak D call TRBD1 (5 bases). Sequenced sample: peripheral blood. DNA for the CDR3: TGTGCCAGCAGTTTACTAGGGGATCATGAGCAGTTCTTC. Amino acids: CASSLLGDHEQFF.